The clone carrying this T cell receptor (beta chain) was picked up many times. Its antigen is unidentified. In the library, each TCR cDNA molecule bore its own unique molecular identifier. TCRdb reprocessed the 5' RACE reads with MiXCR, giving one entry per CDR3 protein. The sample lists about 100,000 distinct CDR3 sequences, roughly 4.5% occurring once. This sample stems from a study of spatial heterogeneity in lung cancer. Regarding the study as a whole: Tumor mutation count correlated with how many alpha and beta TCRs expanded intratumorally. Estimated TCR-seq coverage of tumor T cells was only 6% to 9% for alpha chains. For beta chains, the corresponding estimate was roughly 12%.

Time point defined: sample taken at primary tumor resection. Germline CDR1 reads MDHEN; CDR2 reads SYDVKM. The CDR3 has 16 amino acids. Trimming removed 7 bases from V and 7 bases from J, with 22 bases in between. Sequencing was performed on lung tumor tissue, taken at surgery. The clonotype originates from a male donor with early-stage non-small cell lung cancer. The chain joins TRBV28 to TRBJ1-4; the D is unclear. CDR3 in amino acids: CASNPSGGRLGEKLFF. The CDR3 DNA is TGTGCCAGCAACCCTTCCGGAGGGAGGCTGGGTGAAAAACTGTTTTTT.